This T cell receptor (beta chain) appears in the sequencing data of a study of technical replicates of blood from several donors. The CDR3 totals 14 residues. The germline V and J ends were trimmed by 4 bases and 1 base, with 10 bases remaining between them. Germline-derived CDR1 and CDR2 are MGHRA and YSYEKL. The method was immunoSEQ multiplex PCR; TCRdb's version includes in-frame clones alone and lacks a portion of them. Of 75,000 or so clones listed, about 92% are singletons. The genes are TRBV4-1 and TRBJ2-5; D possibly corresponds to TRBD2 (5 bases). This TCR came from a human donor in good health. Material for sequencing was T cells isolated from PBMCs. The CDR3 DNA follows: TGCGCCAGCAGCCGAGTCGGGGTCCAAGAGACCCAGTACTTC. Protein sequence: CASSRVGVQETQYF.